This entry describes one TCR beta chain. By its share of the sample, this clonotype is medium-sized (0.01 to 0.1%). This receptor's antigen is unknown. Nothing much larger sits one base from this clone, and base qualities are not available. Whole blood was used without cell fractionation, so the repertoire reflected all unsorted peripheral T cells. Ten uninfected healthy donors were sampled as controls, a few of whom were sampled twice 2 to 4 months apart. For RNA extraction, roughly 2.5 ml of peripheral blood was drawn into Tempus tubes. Residual genomic DNA was removed with the TURBO-DNase kit and globin mRNA was depleted with GLOBINclear. Clipping removes 4 bases from V and 3 bases from J, with 3 as the unmatched junction base count. Counted from cysteine to phenylalanine, this CDR3 has 15 amino acids. The sequence is cut down to CDR3 DNA, 45 bases in frame from base 1. From a lookup of the germline V gene, CDR1 and CDR2 are SGHVS and FQNEAQ.

SuperScript III was used to reverse transcribe 500 ng RNA with primers targeting the alpha and beta constant regions. Separate libraries for the alpha and beta chains were generated through chain-specific third strand synthesis that incorporated multiplexing indices. In the protocol, all rearrangements within a chain were amplified with a single primer pair so that primer bias was avoided, and molecular barcodes were added to each cDNA molecule. T4 RNA Ligase 1 joined purified cDNA to a 5' RACE adapter that carried a random hexamer and the SP2 sequencing primer site. Second strand synthesis was performed with Phusion polymerase and primed from the SP2 site, and slow temperature ramps were applied to favor optimal annealing. Joined together, two random hexamer sequences that had both been added before amplification formed the 12-nucleotide barcode of each molecule. A short first PCR added P5 and P7 adapter elements plus a second index, followed by a roughly 23-cycle amplification PCR with P5s and P7 primers. Libraries received 25 to 35 PCR cycles in total, were quantified on a Qubit, sized on a Bioanalyzer, and diluted to 4 nM. Sequencing of the normalized libraries was done on an Illumina MiSeq using 2 x 250 paired-end kits. Reverse transcription reactions were cleaned up on MinElute columns and eluted into approximately 10 ul Tris-Cl. Adapter ligations ran for around 22 hours at 16 degrees C and were afterwards cleaned with AMPure XP beads at a 1:1 ratio. The paper's data handling went like this. A modified Decombinator processed the demultiplexed FASTQ files and output V, J, insert and barcode information. Any sequence that shared a barcode yet differed from the dominant sequence was discarded as an error, and the number of original cDNA molecules was estimated by counting barcodes clustered at Levenshtein distance 3. The R packages ineq, vegan, igraph and RCytoscape were used for downstream analyses, with IMGT nomenclature and CDR3 definitions applied. To avoid skew from clonal expansion, each TCR was counted once, and V gene usage was computed over distinct sequences. Whenever two unique CDR3 amino acid sequences within a donor differed by a single Levenshtein edit, similarity networks linked them. Published HIV-specific CDR3s (around 83 alpha, approximately 660 beta) and CMV-specific CDR3s (approximately 13 alpha, about 260 beta) were assembled and queried against the repertoires. Lower sequence numbers were not the cause of the decreased diversity in patients, as random subsampling to size-matched repertoires showed. TCRdb redid the processing of the public reads, applying fastp at Q25 and MiXCR, and retained in-frame beta chains. Rows are combined by CDR3 protein, so each entry shows the most common genes and DNA. TCRdb, rather than the study authors, made the V and J calls. The sample has over 15,000 distinct CDR3 sequences on record, approximately 7% of them singletons. 6.5% to 9.5% of the sample goes to the ten largest clones.

The source of the sample is a study of HIV-infected patients and healthy controls (dated by TCRdb to 2013 to 2014). A note on the overall study: Whether deep TCR repertoire sequencing of small blood samples from HIV patients could capture immune perturbation and reconstitution was tested in the study. On the study overall, not on this receptor specifically: Roughly threefold more distinct CDR3s and higher Shannon diversity were observed in healthy control repertoires than in untreated HIV+ repertoires. Alpha-chain CDR3s from MAIT cells occurred at high frequency in healthy controls but were severely depleted in HIV+ repertoires. Alpha-beta chain pairing was not determined in the samples. Eight alpha and eight beta V genes showed significantly different mean usage between HIV-infected patients and controls. HIV-associated CDR3s exhibited a significant reduction in frequency during therapy, whereas CMV-associated CDR3s exhibited no significant change, although the majority increased in frequency. The dynamics of distinct T-cell subpopulations could not be separated, and sequencing depth was restricted, because whole blood was used. Donor HLA types were not determined in the study. In size-matched repertoire data, the apparent post-therapy recovery of the Gini index in HIV-infected patients was not replicated. The observed differences in diversity could not be explained by the slight differences in age and sex profiles between the study cohorts. Processing included only sixteen HIV-infected individuals, and this was regarded by the authors as a major limit on how widely the findings apply. Healthy controls shared more CDR3s between individuals than HIV+ patients, by Jaccard index and by count of highly shared sequences. Unequal numbers of distinct sequences between patients and controls complicated comparisons, and size-matching overweighted rare events from HIV-infected data. Oligoclonality may be reflected in the significantly higher mean Gini indices of HIV-infected repertoires compared with controls.

The sample was blood. Here the chain combines TRBV7-8 and TRBJ2-1, with 10 bases matching TRBD2. This TCR was recovered from an adult in good health. The bases read TGTGCCAGCAGCTGGACTAGCGGACACTACAATGAGCAGTTCTTC. This translates into CASSWTSGHYNEQFF.